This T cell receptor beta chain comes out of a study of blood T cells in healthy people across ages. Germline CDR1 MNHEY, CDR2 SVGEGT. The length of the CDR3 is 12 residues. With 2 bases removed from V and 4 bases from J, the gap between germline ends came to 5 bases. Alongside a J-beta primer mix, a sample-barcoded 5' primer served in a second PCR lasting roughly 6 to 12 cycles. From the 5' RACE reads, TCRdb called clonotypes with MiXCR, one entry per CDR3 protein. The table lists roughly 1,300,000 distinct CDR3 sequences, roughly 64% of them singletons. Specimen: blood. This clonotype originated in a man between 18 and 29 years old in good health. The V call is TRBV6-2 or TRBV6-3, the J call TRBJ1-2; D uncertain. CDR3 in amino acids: CASSYDIYGYTF. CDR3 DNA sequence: TGTGCCAGCAGTTACGACATCTATGGCTACACCTTC.